Following are 10 T cell receptor beta chains from one sample sequenced in a study of cytomegalovirus exposure and HLA in healthy donors. Assay used: immunoSEQ multiplex PCR; TCRdb lists only in-frame clones, some missing. The sample lists about 240,000 clones, around nine tenths occurring once. Input material: PBMCs. Source of these receptors: a man aged 18 to 29 in good health and CMV-seronegative.

The chain uses TRBV7-9 and TRBJ1-1; 8 bases fit TRBD1. The ends lost 5 bases at V and 5 bases at J; junction bases unmatched: 13. This CDR3 contains 16 residues. The germline V gene encodes CDR1 SEHNR and CDR2 FQNEAQ (reference sequence). CDR3 nucleotides: TGTGCCAGCAGCCCACCGTATCAGACAGGGGAAACTGAAGCTTTCTTT. This gives the protein CASSPPYQTGETEAFF.

The rearrangement links TRBV29-1 to TRBJ2-7, with a tentative D call TRBD2 (5 bases). Trimming left V 5 bases short and J 1 base short, with 12 bases between. This CDR3 has 13 amino acids. CDR1 and CDR2 (germline): SQVTM, ANQGSEA. The CDR3 is CSVQGLSSYEQYF. CDR3 DNA: TGCAGCGTTCAAGGACTGTCGTCCTACGAGCAGTACTTC.

This chain uses TRBV11-2 with TRBJ2-7, with D possibly being TRBD1 (5 bases). V lost 5 bases to trimming and J lost 6 bases, with 23 bases between them. There are 16 residues in the CDR3. Germline V gives CDR1 SGHAT, CDR2 FQNNGV. The CDR3 here is CASSPQAVIRSGEQYF. DNA for the CDR3: TGTGCCAGCAGCCCACAGGCCGTAATTCGGTCGGGCGAGCAGTACTTC. The full variable domain, with the rest looked up from reference TRBV11-2 and TRBJ2-7, is EAGVAQSPRYKIIEKRQSVAFWCNPISGHATLYWYQQILGQGPKLLIQFQNNGVVDDSQLPKDRFSAERLKGVDSTLKIQPAKLEDSAVYLCASSPQAVIRSGEQYFGPGTRLTVT.

V gene TRBV18 combines with J gene TRBJ2-3; perhaps TRBD2 as D (7 bases). CDR1 and CDR2 (germline): KGHSH, LQKENI. This CDR3 region has 17 residues. With 2 bases removed from V and 0 bases from J, the gap between germline ends came to 15 bases. Here the CDR3 DNA reads TGTGCCAGCTCACCAACTTCGGGGGGCCCGAGCACAGATACGCAGTATTTT. Translated: CASSPTSGGPSTDTQYF.

The chain combines TRBV7-8 with TRBJ1-1, with D unresolved. The CDR3 sequence is 16 residues long. V dropped 2 bases and J dropped 1 base, with 14 bases sitting between them. Looked up from germline, CDR1 is SGHVS and CDR2 is FQNEAQ. The CDR3 loop is CASSLRWAEPNTEAFF. The DNA of the CDR3 is TGTGCCAGCAGCTTAAGGTGGGCAGAACCGAACACTGAAGCTTTCTTT.

The chain is built from TRBV28 and TRBJ1-2; 9 bases agree with TRBD1. The CDR3 sequence is 14 residues long. V lost 6 bases and J lost 4; bases outside the gene matches: 6. The germline gives CDR1 MDHEN, CDR2 SYDVKM. The CDR3 bases are TGTGCCAGCAGAAAACAGGGGGCGGGCTATGGCTACACCTTC. Translated, it gives CASRKQGAGYGYTF.

The genes are TRBV16 and TRBJ2-7, with 8 positions matching TRBD1. V shed 6 bases and J 4 bases; nucleotides not matched to a gene: 5. This CDR3 has 13 residues. Germline CDR1 KGHSY, CDR2 FQNENV. The CDR3: CASSRTGPYEQYF. The CDR3, as DNA: TGTGCCAGCAGTAGGACAGGGCCGTACGAGCAGTACTTC.

The chain has TRBV9 and TRBJ1-2, with 8 bases that match TRBD1. This CDR3 has 14 amino acids. With V trimmed by 3 bases and J by 6 bases, 7 bases remained unmatched. Germline CDR1 reads SGDLS; CDR2 reads YYNGEE. CDR3 protein: CASSATGQGHGYTF. For the CDR3, the DNA is TGTGCCAGCAGCGCCACAGGACAGGGCCATGGCTACACCTTC.

V and J are TRBV19 and TRBJ2-7; perhaps TRBD2 as D (6 bases). The CDR3 sequence is 16 residues long. Trimming stripped 1 base from V and 3 bases from J, with 16 bases between. Germline-derived CDR1 and CDR2 are LNHDA and SQIVND (reference sequence). CDR3 loop: CASSIAFGGRNYEQYF. CDR3 bases: TGTGCCAGTAGTATAGCCTTCGGGGGACGGAACTACGAGCAGTACTTC.

The chain recombines TRBV4-1 with TRBJ1-1; D might be TRBD1 (5 bases). The CDR3 totals 15 residues. Trimming removed 4 bases at V and 0 bases at J, with 12 bases between. The germline V gene encodes CDR1 MGHRA and CDR2 YSYEKL. The CDR3 bases are TGCGCCAGCAGCCTGGGGGAGGGGTTGAACACTGAAGCTTTCTTT. Translating it yields CASSLGEGLNTEAFF.